These T cell receptor beta chains were read from a single sample in a study of cytomegalovirus exposure and HLA in healthy donors. Clones were sequenced by immunoSEQ multiplex PCR, and TCRdb holds only the in-frame ones, with some missing. The table has some 150,000 clones, roughly 83% seen once. Sample: PBMCs. These receptors all come from a man between 40 and 49 years old in good health and CMV-seropositive. The CDR3 runs from the conserved cysteine through the conserved F or W. D genes are given only for firm matches. For some rows the clone size is stated as once, few or many, or as a class when expanded; others skip it.

d_call	j_call	v_call	clone_size	cdr3_nt	cdr3_aa
NA	TRBJ1-1	TRBV6-1	NA	TGTGCCAGCAGTGAAAGAAAAACAGCTATCACTGAAGCTTTCTTT	CASSERKTAITEAFF
TRBD1	TRBJ2-5	TRBV5-5	once	TGTGCCAGCAGCTTACGGGACAGGGAAGGTGAGACCCAGTACTTC	CASSLRDREGETQYF
NA	TRBJ1-5	TRBV5-4	NA	TGTGCCAGCAGCGGTACCCCAGGGGTAAATCAGCCCCAGCATTTT	CASSGTPGVNQPQHF
NA	TRBJ1-5	TRBV13	NA	TGTGCCAGCAGCCTCAGAGGTGGCAATCAGCCCCAGCATTTT	CASSLRGGNQPQHF
NA	TRBJ1-4	TRBV18	NA	TGTACCAGCTCACCAGCGGTGGGTGGTGGAGTGACTAAGGAGGAAAAACTGTTTTTT	CTSSPAVGGGVTKEEKLFF
NA	TRBJ2-3	TRBV7-9	NA	TGTGCCAGCAGCTTATTACTCTTCACAGATACGCAGTATTTT	CASSLLLFTDTQYF
NA	TRBJ2-5	TRBV9	few	TGTGCCAGCAGCGTAGGTTCAGGGCAGGAAGAGACCCAGTACTTC	CASSVGSGQEETQYF
NA	TRBJ2-5	TRBV10-3	few	TGTGCCATCAGTGAGTCGCGGGAGACCCAGTACTTC	CAISESRETQYF
NA	TRBJ2-2	TRBV6-1	once	TGTGCCAGCAGTGAAATTCGGGACGGGGAGCTGTTTTTT	CASSEIRDGELFF
NA	TRBJ1-2	TRBV6-6	NA	TGTGCCAGCAGTTACTCCGTGGCACCCGTGAATGGCTACACCTTC	CASSYSVAPVNGYTF
NA	TRBJ1-2	TRBV5-4	NA	TGTGCCAGCAGCCTCTTCGCGGGGCCGGATGGCTACACCTTC	CASSLFAGPDGYTF
NA	TRBJ2-7	TRBV6-6	NA	TGTGCCAGCAGTTTAGCAGACCCCTACGAGCAGTACTTC	CASSLADPYEQYF
TRBD1	TRBJ1-3	TRBV19	NA	TGTGCCAGTAGTCCTAGCAGGGGGGCCTCTGGAAACACCATATATTTT	CASSPSRGASGNTIYF
TRBD1	TRBJ1-4	TRBV11-3	NA	TGTGCCAGCAGCTTAGGACGGGACAGGCTAGAAAATGAAAAACTGTTTTTT	CASSLGRDRLENEKLFF
TRBD1	TRBJ2-7	TRBV4-1	NA	TGCGCCAGCAGCCAATCCAGACAGGGAAACGAGCAGTACTTC	CASSQSRQGNEQYF
NA	TRBJ1-2	TRBV5-1	NA	TGCGCCAGCAGCACTGGCCAGAGAGGTGGCTACACCTTC	CASSTGQRGGYTF
TRBD2	TRBJ2-1	TRBV27	NA	TGTGCCAGCAGTTTAAGCCGGGGGGGCTACAATGAGCAGTTCTTC	CASSLSRGGYNEQFF
NA	TRBJ1-1	TRBV7-9	NA	TGTGCCAGCAGCCTAAACCGGAACACTGAAGCTTTCTTT	CASSLNRNTEAFF
TRBD1	TRBJ2-1	TRBV9	NA	TGTGCCAGCAGCGTAGAAGGACAGGGAACTAATGAGCAGTTCTTC	CASSVEGQGTNEQFF
NA	TRBJ1-1	TRBV4-2	NA	TGTGCCAGCAGCCAAAACACAGGAGTAGGAGCTTTCTTT	CASSQNTGVGAFF
TRBD1	TRBJ2-7	TRBV30	NA	TGTGCCTGGGGGACCGGGACAGGGGATTCCGAGCAGTACTTC	CAWGTGTGDSEQYF
TRBD2	TRBJ2-1	TRBV5-1	NA	TGCGCCAGCAGCGGAACTAGCGGAGGGTACAATGAGCAGTTCTTC	CASSGTSGGYNEQFF
TRBD1	TRBJ1-2	TRBV14	medium-sized	TGTGCCAGCAGCCTACCGGGACAGGGGAATGGCTACACCTTC	CASSLPGQGNGYTF
TRBD1	TRBJ1-5	TRBV6-1	NA	TGTGCCAGCAGCGACAGGGAAGAACAGCCCCAGCATTTT	CASSDREEQPQHF
TRBD1	TRBJ1-2	TRBV19	few	TGTGCCAGTAGTTTCGGGACAGGGTACGGCTACACCTTC	CASSFGTGYGYTF
NA	TRBJ2-1	TRBV5-1	NA	TGCGCCAGCAGCCTTGGACAATACAATGAGCAGTTCTTC	CASSLGQYNEQFF
TRBD1	TRBJ1-1	TRBV14	NA	TGTGCCAGCAGCCGCCGCACAGGGGGCCGGGGCACTGAAGCTTTCTTT	CASSRRTGGRGTEAFF
NA	TRBJ2-5	TRBV2	once	TGTGCCAGCAGTGAAGGGCGGAGCCAAGAGACCCAGTACTTC	CASSEGRSQETQYF
NA	TRBJ1-4	TRBV15	few	TGTGCCACCAGCATAGGGGCAGGGGAAAAACTGTTTTTT	CATSIGAGEKLFF
TRBD1	TRBJ2-1	TRBV9	NA	TGTGCCAGCAGCTTCGGACAGGTCCAATACAATGAGCAGTTCTTC	CASSFGQVQYNEQFF
NA	TRBJ1-1	TRBV4-3	NA	TGCGCCAGCAGCCAAGACGTTATGGGGGGTGACTCTGAAGCTTTCTTT	CASSQDVMGGDSEAFF
NA	TRBJ1-1	TRBV14	NA	TGTGCCAGCAGCCGGACAGAGGGACCGAGTCAAGCTTTCTTT	CASSRTEGPSQAFF
TRBD1	TRBJ2-7	TRBV7-8	NA	TGTGCCAGCAGCTTAGCGCAGGGGACAGGGGGCTACGAGCAGTACTTC	CASSLAQGTGGYEQYF
TRBD1	TRBJ1-2	TRBV5-1	NA	TGCGCCAGCGGGGACAGAAACTATGGCTACACCTTC	CASGDRNYGYTF
TRBD1	TRBJ1-2	TRBV10-3	NA	TGTGCCATCAGAGTCGACAGGGCCTATGGCTACACCTTC	CAIRVDRAYGYTF
NA	TRBJ1-1	TRBV5-1	NA	TGCGCCAGCAGCTTGGCCGAGGCCACGAACACTGAAGCTTTCTTT	CASSLAEATNTEAFF
NA	TRBJ1-5	TRBV6-6	NA	TGTGCCAGCAGTGACGGACAGAGCAATCAGCCCCAGCATTTT	CASSDGQSNQPQHF
TRBD1	TRBJ2-3	TRBV5-1	NA	TGCGCCAGCAGCAGGACAGGGGTCAACACAGATACGCAGTATTTT	CASSRTGVNTDTQYF
TRBD1	TRBJ2-1	TRBV10-3	NA	TGTGCCATCAGCATTACGACAGGGAAGAACAATGAGCAGTTCTTC	CAISITTGKNNEQFF
NA	TRBJ1-1	TRBV7-2	few	TGTGCCAGCAGCTTCCAGGGGTTTTACGGCACTGAAGCTTTCTTT	CASSFQGFYGTEAFF
NA	TRBJ2-7	TRBV7-3	once	TGTGCCAGCAGCTTACATTGGGGGCCCAACTACGAGCAGTACTTC	CASSLHWGPNYEQYF
NA	TRBJ1-1	TRBV7-9	NA	TGTGCCAGCAGCCGGGGCACTGAAGCTTTCTTT	CASSRGTEAFF
TRBD1	TRBJ2-2	TRBV5-5	NA	TGTGCCAGCAGCTTCCAGGGGGTAAACACCGGGGAGCTGTTTTTT	CASSFQGVNTGELFF
TRBD2	TRBJ2-1	TRBV7-8	NA	TGTGCCAGCAAATTACTAGCGGGGGAGTCCTACAATGAGCAGTTCTTC	CASKLLAGESYNEQFF
NA	TRBJ1-4	TRBV15	few	TGTGCCACCAGCAGAGATCCCAGGGCCGGCGAAAAACTGTTTTTT	CATSRDPRAGEKLFF
NA	TRBJ1-1	TRBV30	NA	TGTGCCTTTGACAGACTGGAGAACACTGAAGCTTTCTTT	CAFDRLENTEAFF
NA	TRBJ1-4	TRBV4-1	once	TGCGCCAGCAGTCGGAACCCGAGAGGGTCGAATGAAAAACTGTTTTTT	CASSRNPRGSNEKLFF
TRBD1	TRBJ2-1	TRBV27	NA	TGTGCCAGCAGTTTTTTGGGGCCAGGGGGAAACAATGAGCAGTTCTTC	CASSFLGPGGNNEQFF
NA	TRBJ2-3	TRBV2	NA	TGTGCCAGCACAGGGAGCACAGATACGCAGTATTTT	CASTGSTDTQYF
TRBD1	TRBJ1-5	TRBV7-2	NA	TGTGCCAGCAGCGCTGGACAGGGCTTTGGCAATCAGCCCCAGCATTTT	CASSAGQGFGNQPQHF
TRBD1	TRBJ2-7	TRBV29-1	NA	TGCAGCGCCGGACGGGACAGGGGTTACGAGCAGTACTTC	CSAGRDRGYEQYF
NA	TRBJ1-3	TRBV30	NA	TGTGCCTGGAGTGTACACGGGGCTGGAAACACCATATATTTT	CAWSVHGAGNTIYF
NA	TRBJ2-3	TRBV7-3	NA	TGTGCCAGCAGCTACCCCGGAGATACGCAGTATTTT	CASSYPGDTQYF
TRBD1	TRBJ2-7	TRBV7-6	NA	TGTGCCAGCAGCTTAGCCCAGGGGGCTGGTGAGCAGTACTTC	CASSLAQGAGEQYF
TRBD1	TRBJ2-6	TRBV27	NA	TGTGCCAGCAGTTCCCTCGGGACAGGGGGCCACTCTGGGGCCAACGTCCTGACTTTC	CASSSLGTGGHSGANVLTF